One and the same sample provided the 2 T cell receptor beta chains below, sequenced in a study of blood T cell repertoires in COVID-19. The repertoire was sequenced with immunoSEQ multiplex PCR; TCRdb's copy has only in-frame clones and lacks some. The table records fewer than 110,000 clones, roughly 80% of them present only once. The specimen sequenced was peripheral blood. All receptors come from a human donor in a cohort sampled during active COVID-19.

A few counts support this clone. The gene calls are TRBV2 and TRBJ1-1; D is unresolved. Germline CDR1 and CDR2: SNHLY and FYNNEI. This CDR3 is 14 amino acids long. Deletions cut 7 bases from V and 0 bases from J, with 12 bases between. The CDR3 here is CASTVQRLNTEAFF. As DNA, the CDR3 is TGTGCCAGCACCGTACAGAGATTGAACACTGAAGCTTTCTTT.

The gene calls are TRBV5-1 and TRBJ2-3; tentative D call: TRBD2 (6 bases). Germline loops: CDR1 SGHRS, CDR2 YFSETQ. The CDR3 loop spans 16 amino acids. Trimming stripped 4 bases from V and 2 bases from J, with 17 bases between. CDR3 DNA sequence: TGCGCCAGCAGCGGAGTATCTAGCGCATACACAGATACGCAGTATTTT. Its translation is CASSGVSSAYTDTQYF.